This T cell receptor beta chain was identified during a study of T cell responses to AZD1222 COVID-19 vaccine (dated by TCRdb to about 2021). About the investigation overall: A total of over 230 trial participants underwent TCR sequencing, of whom nearly 210 received two doses of AZD1222 and some 26 received two doses of the MenACWY control vaccine. Trial participants were enrolled by age into subgroups of 18-55, 56-69 and 70-plus years, and about 150, 27 and 61 TCR-sequenced participants, respectively, were included in these subgroups.

The time point label on this specimen signifies: about 28 days (+/-7) after the second vaccine dose. AZD1222 recipients given second doses at about 4 weeks or at about 12 weeks were pooled, since spike-specific TCR depth and breadth were not found to differ between the two schedules. Samples from vaccinated people were obtained from the UK trials COV001 and COV002, which included a single-blind randomized controlled phase 2/3 trial of AZD1222 (ChAdOx1 nCoV-19) in healthy adults. For TCRbeta chain sequencing, PBMC samples from trial participants were taken at day 0 and at day 28 after the second dose. Comments on this clone: The antigen it recognizes is unknown. Per-nucleotide qualities are absent, and no much larger clonotype sits a single base away.

The CDR3 regions of human TCRbeta chains were subjected to immunosequencing. As for the authors' bioinformatics: TCRs in the repertoires were matched against a reference library of SARS-CoV-2-specific TCRs that had been generated with the MIRA antigen-specificity platform. Breadth meant the fraction of unique TCRs that were SARS-CoV-2-associated, whereas depth meant the fraction of total T cells that were SARS-CoV-2-associated. Using the MIRA data, each spike-specific TCR was assigned both to the spike region to which the TCR was reactive and to a CD4 or CD8 class. Log10-transformed breadth and depth values were compared by one-way ANOVA with Sidak's multiple comparisons tests. This immuneACCESS table, as held by TCRdb, lists in-frame sequences with V and J called but not all clones. Of the missing ones, under half trace to an unresolved V gene in checked studies; the others have no known cause. V, J and clone size are taken as reported in that table, and D and trimming were inferred from the DNA itself. The sample has 75,000 to 95,000 clones on record, roughly 90% of them singletons. Of the sample, about 5.7% is held by the ten largest clones.

Points the paper makes about the study in general: In the small 56-69-year group, the increase in depth fell short of significance, most likely because of low power. Most participants were white British and females outnumbered males, and the authors suggested that clonal diversity may have been underestimated. The vaccine-associated CD4 TCRs covered the entire spike protein, and the dominant responses fell in regions 160-218 and 743-854. Conclusions about previously exposed vaccinees are limited, since just 5 to 7 AZD1222 recipients were seropositive for SARS-CoV-2 at baseline. Because no samples from the day 14 peak response were available, repertoires could be characterized only after the peak T cell response. Reportedly, close to half of the unique spike-specific TCRs recognized epitopes lying outside the regions that are mutated in the B.1.351 and B.1.1.7 variants. After two AZD1222 doses, spike-specific TCR breadth and depth were significantly higher than at day 0 and than in MenACWY recipients.

Deletion took 4 bases off V and 2 bases off J, with a span of 11 bases between the germline ends. CDR1 and CDR2, per the germline V gene, are SGHRS and YFSETQ. The CDR3 holds 14 amino acids from the cysteine to the phenylalanine. Only the CDR3 DNA stays, 42 bases, in frame from base 1. Material: peripheral blood, obtained 28 days after the second AZD1222 dose. The chain is assembled from TRBV5-1 and TRBJ2-3; TRBD1 is perhaps the D gene, given 5 matching bases. The origin of this receptor is an adult who received the AZD1222 COVID-19 vaccine. This receptor has the CDR3 CASSPDIATDTQYF. The DNA sequence follows: TGCGCCAGCAGCCCGGACATTGCCACAGATACGCAGTATTTT.